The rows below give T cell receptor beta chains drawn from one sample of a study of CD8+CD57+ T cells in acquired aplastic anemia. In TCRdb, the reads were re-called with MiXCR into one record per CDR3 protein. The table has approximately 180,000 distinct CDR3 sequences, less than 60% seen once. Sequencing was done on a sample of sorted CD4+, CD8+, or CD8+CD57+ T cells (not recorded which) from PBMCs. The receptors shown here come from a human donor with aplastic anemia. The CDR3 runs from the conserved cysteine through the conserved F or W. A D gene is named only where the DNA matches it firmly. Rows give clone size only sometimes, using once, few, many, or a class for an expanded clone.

CDR3: CASSPRAFGYTF; DNA: TGTGCCAGCAGCCCGAGGGCCTTCGGCTACACCTTC; V: TRBV5-5; size: few; D: .; J: TRBJ1-2; length: 12
CDR3: CASSLGDRDEQYF; DNA: TGTGCCAGCAGCTTAGGGGACAGGGACGAGCAGTACTTC; V: TRBV7-8; size: .; D: TRBD1; J: TRBJ2-7; length: 13
CDR3: CSAREGGSNQPQHF; DNA: TGCAGTGCTAGAGAGGGGGGGAGCAATCAGCCCCAGCATTTT; V: TRBV20-1; size: many; D: .; J: TRBJ1-5; length: 14
CDR3: CASSLASGGVYNEQFF; DNA: TGTGCCAGCAGCTTGGCTAGCGGGGGGGTCTACAATGAGCAGTTCTTC; V: TRBV5-4; size: .; D: TRBD2; J: TRBJ2-1; length: 16
CDR3: CASSYYQGEQPQHF; DNA: TGTGCCAGCAGTTACTACCAGGGTGAACAGCCCCAGCATTTT; V: TRBV6-5; size: many; D: .; J: TRBJ1-5; length: 14
CDR3: CASSLGRAEKLFF; DNA: TGTGCCAGCAGTTTAGGACGGGCTGAAAAACTGTTTTTT; V: TRBV6-5; size: many; D: .; J: TRBJ1-4; length: 13
CDR3: CASSPYQPSYEQYF; DNA: TGTGCCAGCAGCCCCTACCAGCCGTCCTACGAGCAGTACTTC; V: TRBV9; size: .; D: .; J: TRBJ2-7; length: 14
CDR3: CSARGHLPGDPQHF; DNA: TGCAGTGCTAGAGGACACCTCCCGGGAGATCCCCAGCATTTT; V: TRBV20-1; size: .; D: .; J: TRBJ1-5; length: 14
CDR3: CASSSTTAVQYF; DNA: TGCGCCAGCAGCTCCACCACAGCCGTGCAGTACTTC; V: TRBV5-1; size: once; D: .; J: TRBJ2-7; length: 12
CDR3: CASSPGQYEQYF; DNA: TGTGCCAGCAGCCCGGGACAGTACGAGCAGTACTTC; V: TRBV5-4; size: many; D: TRBD1; J: TRBJ2-7; length: 12
CDR3: CASSNRRPTNEKLFF; DNA: TGTGCCAGTTCTAACAGGCGCCCTACTAATGAAAAACTGTTTTTT; V: TRBV19; size: many; D: .; J: TRBJ1-4; length: 15
CDR3: CASESRGLAGDEQFF; DNA: TGTGCTAGTGAGTCGAGAGGACTAGCGGGCGATGAGCAGTTCTTC; V: TRBV12-5; size: .; D: TRBD2; J: TRBJ2-1; length: 15
CDR3: CASSVTGTGHHEQYF; DNA: TGTGCCAGTAGTGTTACCGGGACAGGGCACCACGAGCAGTACTTC; V: TRBV19; size: .; D: TRBD1; J: TRBJ2-7; length: 15
CDR3: CATSDFGRDEQFF; DNA: TGTGCCACCAGTGATTTCGGCAGGGATGAGCAGTTCTTC; V: TRBV24-1; size: few; D: .; J: TRBJ2-1; length: 13
CDR3: CSVVGTSTDTQYF; DNA: TGCAGCGTTGTCGGGACAAGCACAGATACGCAGTATTTT; V: TRBV29-1; size: .; D: .; J: TRBJ2-3; length: 13
CDR3: CASSTGQPNYEQYF; DNA: TGCGCCAGCAGCACGGGACAGCCAAACTACGAGCAGTACTTC; V: TRBV5-1; size: many; D: TRBD1; J: TRBJ2-7; length: 14
CDR3: CACSLGLAGISSYEQYF; DNA: TGTGCCTGCAGCTTGGGCCTGGCGGGGATTAGCTCCTACGAGCAGTACTTC; V: TRBV5-1; size: .; D: .; J: TRBJ2-7; length: 17
CDR3: CASSYSPLDREQYF; DNA: TGTGCCAGCAGTTACTCGCCTTTGGACAGAGAGCAGTACTTC; V: TRBV6-2/TRBV6-3; size: many; D: .; J: TRBJ2-7; length: 14
CDR3: CASSFGGPEVPQHF; DNA: TGTGCCAGCAGCTTTGGGGGCCCCGAGGTGCCCCAGCATTTT; V: TRBV5-4; size: many; D: .; J: TRBJ1-5; length: 14
CDR3: CASSESEGREQYF; DNA: TGTGCCAGCAGTGAATCTGAGGGCCGTGAGCAGTACTTC; V: TRBV25-1; size: many; D: .; J: TRBJ2-7; length: 13
CDR3: CSAIPGAANTEAFF; DNA: TGCAGTGCGATTCCCGGGGCAGCGAACACTGAAGCTTTCTTT; V: TRBV20-1; size: .; D: .; J: TRBJ1-1; length: 14
CDR3: CASSTTGTVSYEQYF; DNA: TGTGCCAGTAGTACCACCGGGACAGTATCCTACGAGCAGTACTTC; V: TRBV19; size: .; D: TRBD1; J: TRBJ2-7; length: 15
CDR3: CATGQGVWEQYF; DNA: TGTGCCACCGGACAGGGGGTTTGGGAGCAGTACTTC; V: TRBV10-3; size: .; D: TRBD1; J: TRBJ2-7; length: 12
CDR3: CATSLRRGPNEKLFF; DNA: TGTGCCACCAGTCTACGTCGGGGACCGAATGAAAAACTGTTTTTT; V: TRBV15; size: .; D: .; J: TRBJ1-4; length: 15
CDR3: CASSLSRRQAYEQYF; DNA: TGTGCCAGCAGCTTATCCCGCAGACAGGCCTACGAGCAGTACTTC; V: TRBV7-8; size: .; D: .; J: TRBJ2-7; length: 15
CDR3: CASSLGLAGTNNEQFF; DNA: TGTGCCAGCAGCCTTGGACTAGCGGGGACCAACAATGAGCAGTTCTTC; V: TRBV4-2; size: .; D: TRBD2; J: TRBJ2-1; length: 16
CDR3: CSVAVRQGVPLDTEAFF; DNA: TGCAGCGTTGCCGTTCGACAGGGGGTTCCCTTGGACACTGAAGCTTTCTTT; V: TRBV29-1; size: once; D: TRBD1; J: TRBJ1-1; length: 17
CDR3: CASSLSQANEKLFF; DNA: TGTGCCAGCAGCTTAAGCCAGGCTAATGAAAAACTGTTTTTT; V: TRBV7-2; size: many; D: .; J: TRBJ1-4; length: 14
CDR3: CAISAHNKADGYEQYF; DNA: TGTGCCATCAGCGCCCATAATAAGGCGGACGGCTACGAGCAGTACTTC; V: TRBV10-3; size: few; D: .; J: TRBJ2-7; length: 16
CDR3: CASSLPVRGNTEAFF; DNA: TGTGCCAGCAGCCTCCCGGTGAGGGGTAACACTGAAGCTTTCTTT; V: TRBV7-9; size: .; D: .; J: TRBJ1-1; length: 15
CDR3: CSARDPTGTGLGYTF; DNA: TGCAGTGCTAGAGATCCCACCGGGACAGGGCTTGGCTACACCTTC; V: TRBV20-1; size: many; D: TRBD1; J: TRBJ1-2; length: 15
CDR3: CASSESQDITAFF; DNA: TGCGCCAGCAGTGAGTCGCAGGACATAACCGCTTTCTTT; V: TRBV10-2; size: .; D: .; J: TRBJ1-1; length: 13
CDR3: CAISGTEVTGELFF; DNA: TGTGCCATCAGTGGGACAGAAGTAACCGGGGAGCTGTTTTTT; V: TRBV10-3; size: few; D: .; J: TRBJ2-2; length: 14
CDR3: CASSLARLEQYF; DNA: TGTGCCAGCAGCTTAGCAAGGCTGGAGCAGTACTTC; V: TRBV7-2; size: .; D: .; J: TRBJ2-7; length: 12
CDR3: CASSLNAGQGGQETQYF; DNA: TGCGCCAGCAGCCTAAACGCGGGACAGGGTGGCCAAGAGACCCAGTACTTC; V: TRBV4-1; size: .; D: TRBD1; J: TRBJ2-5; length: 17
CDR3: CASSLGRGETQYF; DNA: TGTGCCAGCAGCTTAGGGAGGGGTGAGACCCAGTACTTC; V: TRBV7-8; size: few; D: .; J: TRBJ2-5; length: 13
CDR3: CASSNLGRLNSPLHF; DNA: TGTGCCAGCAGCAACCTGGGACGGCTTAATTCACCCCTCCACTTT; V: TRBV5-6; size: many; D: .; J: TRBJ1-6; length: 15
CDR3: CASSLRSGGYTF; DNA: TGTGCCAGTAGTCTGCGATCCGGGGGCTACACCTTC; V: TRBV19; size: few; D: .; J: TRBJ1-2; length: 12